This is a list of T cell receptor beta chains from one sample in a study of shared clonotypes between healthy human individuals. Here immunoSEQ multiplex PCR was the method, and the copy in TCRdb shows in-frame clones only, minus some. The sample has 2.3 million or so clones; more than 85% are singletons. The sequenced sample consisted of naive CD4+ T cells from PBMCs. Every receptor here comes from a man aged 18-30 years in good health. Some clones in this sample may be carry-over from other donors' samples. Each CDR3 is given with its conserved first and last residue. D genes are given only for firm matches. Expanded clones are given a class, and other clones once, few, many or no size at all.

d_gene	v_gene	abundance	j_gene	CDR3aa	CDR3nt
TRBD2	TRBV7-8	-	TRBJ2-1	CASSRTKLARYEQFF	TGTGCCAGCAGCCGTACAAAACTAGCGAGGTATGAGCAGTTCTTC
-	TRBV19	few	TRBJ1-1	CASSPDKNTEAFF	TGTGCCAGTAGTCCGGACAAGAACACTGAAGCTTTCTTT
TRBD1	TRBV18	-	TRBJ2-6	CASSPLLGTGGVGANVLTF	TGTGCCAGCTCACCGCTTTTAGGGACAGGTGGTGTGGGGGCCAACGTCCTGACTTTC
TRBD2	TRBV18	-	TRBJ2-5	CASSPGAGGEETQYF	TGTGCCAGCTCACCAGGGGCGGGGGGCGAAGAGACCCAGTACTTC
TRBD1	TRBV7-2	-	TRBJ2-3	CASVGTGGFLVDTQYF	TGTGCCAGCGTGGGGACAGGGGGCTTTCTTGTCGATACGCAGTATTTT
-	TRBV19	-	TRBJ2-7	CASSGSWGSRYEQYF	TGTGCCAGTAGTGGGAGCTGGGGCAGTCGCTACGAGCAGTACTTC
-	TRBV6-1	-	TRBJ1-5	CASSGSYNQPQHF	TGTGCCAGCAGTGGCAGTTACAATCAGCCCCAGCATTTT
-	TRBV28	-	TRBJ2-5	CASSLWASGSQGQETQYF	TGTGCCAGCAGTTTATGGGCATCCGGTTCCCAGGGGCAAGAGACCCAGTACTTC
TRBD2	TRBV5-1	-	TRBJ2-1	CASSKSVLAGAANEQFF	TGCGCCAGCAGCAAAAGTGTACTAGCGGGTGCGGCCAATGAGCAGTTCTTC
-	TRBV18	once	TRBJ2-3	CASSPGGGTDTQYF	TGTGCCAGCTCCCCCGGGGGCGGGACAGATACGCAGTATTTT
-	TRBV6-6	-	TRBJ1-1	CASSYPPNTEAFF	TGTGCCAGCAGTTACCCCCCGAACACTGAAGCTTTCTTT
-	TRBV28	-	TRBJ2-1	CASSFFGGVSSNEQFF	TGTGCCAGCAGTTTCTTCGGGGGAGTGTCCTCCAATGAGCAGTTCTTC
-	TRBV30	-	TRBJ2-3	CAWSFGHTDTQYF	TGTGCCTGGAGTTTCGGCCACACAGATACGCAGTATTTT
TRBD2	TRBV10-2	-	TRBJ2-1	CASSDPGGTYNEQFF	TGCGCCAGCAGTGACCCGGGAGGGACCTACAATGAGCAGTTCTTC
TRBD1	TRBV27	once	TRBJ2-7	CASSFRGQGVSHEQYF	TGTGCCAGCAGTTTCCGTGGACAGGGGGTCTCGCACGAGCAGTACTTC
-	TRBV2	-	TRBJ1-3	CAGHLQSGNTIYF	TGTGCCGGACACCTTCAATCTGGAAACACCATATATTTT
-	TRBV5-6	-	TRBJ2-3	CASSLQFTDTQYF	TGTGCCAGCAGCTTACAGTTCACAGATACGCAGTATTTT
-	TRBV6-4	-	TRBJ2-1	CASSGQAWNEQFF	TGTGCCAGCAGTGGCCAAGCATGGAATGAGCAGTTCTTC
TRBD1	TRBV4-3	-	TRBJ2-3	CASSQRTGGDTQYF	TGCGCCAGCAGCCAAAGGACAGGCGGCGATACGCAGTATTTT
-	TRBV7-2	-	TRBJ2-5	CASSLPGFQETQYF	TGTGCCAGCAGCCTCCCCGGTTTTCAAGAGACCCAGTACTTC
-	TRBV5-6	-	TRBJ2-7	CASSLRNRVYEQYF	TGTGCCAGCAGCTTGCGAAACAGGGTCTACGAGCAGTACTTC
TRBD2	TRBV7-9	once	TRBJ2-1	CASSLALAGGIEQFF	TGTGCCAGCAGCTTAGCCCTAGCGGGAGGCATCGAGCAGTTCTTC
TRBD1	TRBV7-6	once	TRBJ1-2	CASSLQGVGGYTF	TGTGCCAGCAGCTTACAGGGGGTGGGTGGCTACACCTTC
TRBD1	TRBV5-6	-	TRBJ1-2	CASSLQGPTNYGYTF	TGTGCCAGCAGCCTACAGGGGCCGACTAACTATGGCTACACCTTC
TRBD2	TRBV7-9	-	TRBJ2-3	CASSSMPGLATDTQYF	TGTGCCAGCAGTAGCATGCCCGGACTAGCTACCGATACGCAGTATTTT
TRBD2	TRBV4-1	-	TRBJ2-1	CASSRGTSGSNEQFF	TGCGCCAGCAGCCGAGGGACTAGCGGCTCCAATGAGCAGTTCTTC
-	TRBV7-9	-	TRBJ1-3	CASSQYSPYSGNTIYF	TGTGCCAGCAGTCAGTATTCTCCCTACTCTGGAAACACCATATATTTT
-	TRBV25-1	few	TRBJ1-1	CASSELKRTEAFF	TGTGCCAGCAGTGAATTGAAAAGGACTGAAGCTTTCTTT